This TCR beta chain was profiled in a study of T-cell memory formation after mild COVID-19. The junction had 7 bases not matched to a gene; V was cut back by 1 base and J by 9 bases. CDR3 length equals 15 residues. CDR1 and CDR2 (germline): SGHAT, FQNNGV. Each CDR3 protein gets one entry after TCRdb re-called the 5' RACE reads with MiXCR. This sample carries hundreds of thousands of distinct CDR3 sequences, around a sixth of them seen once, and the ten largest clones take less than 10%. This receptor was taken from an adult woman who had mild COVID-19 (a few samples of this study predate the infection). Cell type and time point are not known. The specimen sequenced was PBMCs or a T cell subset sorted from them (not recorded which). This chain joins TRBV11-2 and TRBJ2-7, with 12 bases identical to TRBD2. Here the CDR3 DNA reads TGTGCCAGCAGCTTAGGAGGACTAGCGGGGAGGGTGCAGTACTTC. Translation gives CASSLGGLAGRVQYF.